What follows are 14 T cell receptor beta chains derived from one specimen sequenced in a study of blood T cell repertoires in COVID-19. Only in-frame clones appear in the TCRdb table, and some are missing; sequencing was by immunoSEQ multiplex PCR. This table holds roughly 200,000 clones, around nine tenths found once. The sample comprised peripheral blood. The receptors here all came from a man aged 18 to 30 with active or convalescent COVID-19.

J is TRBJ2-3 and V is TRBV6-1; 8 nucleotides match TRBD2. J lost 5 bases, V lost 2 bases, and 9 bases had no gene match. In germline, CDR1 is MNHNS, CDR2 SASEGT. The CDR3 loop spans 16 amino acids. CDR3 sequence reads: CASSELEGLGGDTQYF. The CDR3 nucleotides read TGTGCCAGCAGTGAATTGGAGGGACTAGGGGGAGATACGCAGTATTTT.

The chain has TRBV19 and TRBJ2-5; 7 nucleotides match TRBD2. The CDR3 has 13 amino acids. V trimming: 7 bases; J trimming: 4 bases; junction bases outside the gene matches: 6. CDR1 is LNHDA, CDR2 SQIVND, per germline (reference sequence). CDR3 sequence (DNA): TGTGCCAGTACAGGACTAGAGCGAGAGACCCAGTACTTC. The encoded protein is CASTGLERETQYF.

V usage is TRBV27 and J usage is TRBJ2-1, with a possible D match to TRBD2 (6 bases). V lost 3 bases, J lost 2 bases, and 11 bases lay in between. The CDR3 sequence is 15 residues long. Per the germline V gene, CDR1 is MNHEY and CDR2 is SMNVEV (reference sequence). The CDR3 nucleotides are TGTGCCAGCAGTTTTGAGCGGGCAACCTACAATGAGCAGTTCTTC. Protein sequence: CASSFERATYNEQFF.

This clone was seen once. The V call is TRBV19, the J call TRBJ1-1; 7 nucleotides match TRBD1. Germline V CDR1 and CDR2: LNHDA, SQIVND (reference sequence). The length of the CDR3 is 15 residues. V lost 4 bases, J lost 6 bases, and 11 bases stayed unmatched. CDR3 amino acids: CASSKRQGPRAEAFF. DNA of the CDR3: TGTGCCAGTAGTAAAAGACAGGGACCGAGGGCTGAAGCTTTCTTT.

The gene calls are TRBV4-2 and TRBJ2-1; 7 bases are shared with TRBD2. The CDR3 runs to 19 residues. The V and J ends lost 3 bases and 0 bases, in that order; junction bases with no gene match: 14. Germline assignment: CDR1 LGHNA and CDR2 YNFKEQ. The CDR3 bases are TGTGCCAGCAGCCATTATCCCTCTACCGGCGGGAGCTCCTACAATGAGCAGTTCTTC. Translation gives CASSHYPSTGGSSYNEQFF.

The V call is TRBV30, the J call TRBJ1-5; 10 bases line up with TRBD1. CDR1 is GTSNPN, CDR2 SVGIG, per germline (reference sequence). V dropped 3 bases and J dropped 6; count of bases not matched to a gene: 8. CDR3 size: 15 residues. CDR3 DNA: TGTGCCTGGAGCACCGATGGGACAGGGGTTCAGCCCCAGCATTTT. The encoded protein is CAWSTDGTGVQPQHF.

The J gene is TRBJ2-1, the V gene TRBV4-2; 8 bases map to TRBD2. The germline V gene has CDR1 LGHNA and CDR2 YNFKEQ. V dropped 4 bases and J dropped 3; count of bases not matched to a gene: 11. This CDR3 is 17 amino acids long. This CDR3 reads CASSPRGSGSLYNEQFF. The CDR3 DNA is TGTGCCAGCAGCCCCCGGGGAAGCGGGAGCCTCTACAATGAGCAGTTCTTC.

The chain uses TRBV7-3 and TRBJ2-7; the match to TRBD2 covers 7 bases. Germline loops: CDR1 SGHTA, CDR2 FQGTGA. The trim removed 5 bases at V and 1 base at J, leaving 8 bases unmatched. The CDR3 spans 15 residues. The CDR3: CASSPGGGFSYEQYF. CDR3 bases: TGTGCCAGCAGCCCGGGGGGAGGGTTTTCCTACGAGCAGTACTTC.

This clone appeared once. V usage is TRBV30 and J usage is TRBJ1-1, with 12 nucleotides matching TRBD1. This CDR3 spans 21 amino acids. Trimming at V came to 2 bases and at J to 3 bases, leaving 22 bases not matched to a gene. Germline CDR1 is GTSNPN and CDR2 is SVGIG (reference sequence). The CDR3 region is CAWSRKRSRGTGGSRDTEAFF. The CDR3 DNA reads TGTGCCTGGAGTCGTAAAAGATCGAGAGGGACAGGGGGCAGTCGGGACACTGAAGCTTTCTTT.

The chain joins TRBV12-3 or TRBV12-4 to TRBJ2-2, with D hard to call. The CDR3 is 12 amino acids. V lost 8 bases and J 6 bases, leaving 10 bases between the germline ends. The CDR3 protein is CASAQVAGELFF. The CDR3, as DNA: TGTGCCAGCGCCCAGGTAGCCGGGGAGCTGTTTTTT.

The CDR3 loop is CASSLDRASYEQYF. The CDR3 nucleotides read TGTGCCAGCAGCTTAGACAGGGCGTCCTACGAGCAGTACTTC. The rearrangement links TRBV11-2 to TRBJ2-7, with D tentatively TRBD1 (5 bases). This CDR3 region has 14 residues. Trimming took 0 bases from V and 1 from J, leaving 7 bases between them. CDR1 and CDR2 (germline): SGHAT, FQNNGV.

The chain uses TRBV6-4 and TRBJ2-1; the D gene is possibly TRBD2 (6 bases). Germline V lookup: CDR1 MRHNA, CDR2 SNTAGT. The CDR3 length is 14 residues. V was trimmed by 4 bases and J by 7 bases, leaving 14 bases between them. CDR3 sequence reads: CASSVDGGGNEQFF. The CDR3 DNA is TGTGCCAGCAGTGTAGATGGGGGAGGTAATGAGCAGTTCTTC.

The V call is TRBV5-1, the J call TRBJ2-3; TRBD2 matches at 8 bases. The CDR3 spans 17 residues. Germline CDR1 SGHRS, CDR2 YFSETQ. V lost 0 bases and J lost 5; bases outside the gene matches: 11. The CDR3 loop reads CASSLDGPGLVRDTQYF. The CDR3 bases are TGCGCCAGCAGCTTGGATGGCCCGGGACTAGTGAGAGATACGCAGTATTTT.

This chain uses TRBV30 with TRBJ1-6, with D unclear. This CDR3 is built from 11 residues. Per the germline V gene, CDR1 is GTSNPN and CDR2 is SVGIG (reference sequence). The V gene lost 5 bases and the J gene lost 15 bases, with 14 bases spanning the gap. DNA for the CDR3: TGTGCCTGGTCTACGGGTTTATTCCTCCACTTT. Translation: CAWSTGLFLHF.